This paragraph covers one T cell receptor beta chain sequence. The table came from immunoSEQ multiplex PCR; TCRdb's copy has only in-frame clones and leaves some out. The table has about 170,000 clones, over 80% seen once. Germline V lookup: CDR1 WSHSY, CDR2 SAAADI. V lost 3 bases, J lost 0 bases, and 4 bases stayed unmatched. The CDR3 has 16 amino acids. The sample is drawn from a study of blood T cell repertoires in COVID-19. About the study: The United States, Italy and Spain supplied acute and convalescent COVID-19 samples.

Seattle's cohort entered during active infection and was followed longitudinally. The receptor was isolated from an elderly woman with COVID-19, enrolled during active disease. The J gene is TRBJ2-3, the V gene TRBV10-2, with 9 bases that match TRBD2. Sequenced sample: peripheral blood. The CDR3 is CASSDFTSGSTDTQYF. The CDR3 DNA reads TGCGCCAGCAGTGACTTTACTAGCGGGAGCACAGATACGCAGTATTTT.